This T cell receptor (beta chain) was recovered during a study of a mutant IDH1 vaccine in newly diagnosed glioma (dated by TCRdb to the early 2020s). For context, the study as a whole: Vaccination was initiated 4-6 weeks after radiotherapy alone, or concurrently with temozolomide cycles in the chemotherapy-containing groups. Visit V12 was the week-35 safety follow-up and visit V13 was the week-47 end of study. For exploratory analyses, about two dozen treated patients had longitudinal TCRB deep sequencing done wherever samples were available. Of the roughly 34 treated patients, approximately 62% were male and approximately 38% were female, and the mean age was approximately 40 years. Prior to enrollment, patients had been given standard therapy consisting of radiotherapy alone, temozolomide alone, or radiochemotherapy with temozolomide, with the combination given to most patients. Peripheral blood was drawn at six visits: V03 (baseline), V05, V07, V10, V12 and V13.

The junction carries 18 bases between V and J, which are trimmed by 2 bases and 4 bases respectively. From a lookup of the germline V gene, CDR1 and CDR2 are MRHNA and SNTAGT. The CDR3, from cysteine to phenylalanine, totals 17 residues. Of the read, only the CDR3 DNA is kept; its 51 bases are in frame from base 1. Preparation of the library involved the immunoSEQ multiplex PCR assay. The hsTCRB Kit was used according to the manufacturer's protocol to amplify rearranged TCR beta chain sequences. Sequencing of TCRB libraries was carried out on an Illumina MiSeq. As for the authors' bioinformatics: The kit vendor's proprietary platform handled demultiplexing, trimming and gene mapping. Drawn from immuneACCESS, this table holds only the in-frame rearrangements with V and J called that TCRdb kept. Clones are partly lost; checked studies trace under half to an unresolved V gene and leave the rest unexplained. The V and J calls and the clone size are those of that table, but D and trimming were determined from the DNA. This sample holds fewer than 70,000 clones; around 86% were observed only once. More than 3% of the sample goes to the ten largest clones.

On this clone: Its antigen remains unidentified. Base qualities are not provided; no much larger clone lies one nucleotide away.

In the paper's terms, the time point label means: week 47, end of study. Every vaccine dose consisted of 300 ug of a 20-mer mutant IDH1 peptide in Montanide, administered subcutaneously together with topical imiquimod. Patients were given eight vaccinations, in weeks 1, 3, 5, 7, 11, 15, 19 and 23, which matched visits V03 through V10. Newly diagnosed WHO grade 3 or 4 IDH1-mutant astrocytomas showing loss of nuclear ATRX were present in the donors. The samples were drawn from NOA16, a multicentre, single-arm, open-label phase I trial in Germany that tested a mutant IDH1 peptide vaccine in humans for the first time. Genomic DNA for TCRB sequencing was isolated from EDTA blood with the DNeasy Blood and Tissue Kit. What the research found in general, with its limitations: Pseudoprogression appeared unrelated to alterations in the top peripheral T cell clonotypes detected by TCRB sequencing. The authors stated that sample limitations prevented analyses of patient blood samples from being reproduced. Immune responses induced by the vaccine were seen in roughly 95% of patients across multiple MHC alleles. PBMC samples for TCRB deep sequencing were selected based on availability.

The sequencing here drew on PBMCs, taken from a glioma patient whose treatment included an IDH1 peptide vaccine. The chain employs TRBV6-4 and TRBJ1-3; the D gene lacks a confident call. The source of this sequence is a man aged 30 to 39 with glioma. Here is the DNA: TGTGCCAGCAGTGACCCTGACTGTCAGTCGTCCGGAAACACCATATATTTT. It specifies CASSDPDCQSSGNTIYF.